Listed here is a single T cell receptor (beta chain). Its cognate antigen is unknown. Tagging with unique molecular identifiers was a feature of the TCR beta cDNA libraries. Each CDR3 protein is one row after TCRdb ran MiXCR on the PCR reads. Altogether some 890,000 distinct CDR3 sequences are present, around 53% being singletons, with the ten largest covering 4.6%. In germline, CDR1 is MGHRA, CDR2 YSYEKL. This CDR3 has 15 residues. The data belong to a study of post-analysis software for immune sequencing data. Across the whole study: Included among the disease courses, which were recorded for the cohort, were relapsing-remitting, secondary progressive and progressive-relapsing multiple sclerosis.

General study results and limits: Four or five TRBV segments, TRBV5-6, TRBV5-1 and TRBV20-1 among them, were found more frequent in patients than controls.

The J gene is TRBJ2-7, the V gene TRBV4-1; D is possibly TRBD1 (6 bases). The tail of the sequence fits TRBJ2-5 better, so the J call may be wrong. Sequenced: blood. The TCR was taken from a girl aged 5 to 17 with multiple sclerosis. The CDR3 is CASSPGTRAGETQYF. CDR3 sequence (DNA): TGCGCCAGCAGCCCCGGGACAAGGGCCGGAGAGACCCAGTACTTC.